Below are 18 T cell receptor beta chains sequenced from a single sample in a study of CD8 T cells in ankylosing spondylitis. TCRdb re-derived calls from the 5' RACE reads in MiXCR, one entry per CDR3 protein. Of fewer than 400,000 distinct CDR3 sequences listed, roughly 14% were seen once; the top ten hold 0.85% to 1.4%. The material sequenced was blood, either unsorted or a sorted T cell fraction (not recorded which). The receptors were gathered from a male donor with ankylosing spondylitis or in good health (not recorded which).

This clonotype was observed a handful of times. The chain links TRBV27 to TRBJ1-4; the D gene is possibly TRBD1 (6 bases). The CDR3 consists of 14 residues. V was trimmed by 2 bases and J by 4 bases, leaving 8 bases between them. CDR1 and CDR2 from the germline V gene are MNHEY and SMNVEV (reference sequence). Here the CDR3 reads CASSLTGLNEKLFF. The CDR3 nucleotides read TGTGCCAGCAGTTTAACAGGGCTTAATGAAAAACTGTTTTTT.

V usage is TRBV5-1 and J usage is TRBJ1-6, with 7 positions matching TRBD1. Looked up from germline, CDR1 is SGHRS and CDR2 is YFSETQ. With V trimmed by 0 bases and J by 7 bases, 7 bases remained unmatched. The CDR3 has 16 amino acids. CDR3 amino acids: CASSLEGGGRNSPLHF. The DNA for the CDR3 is TGCGCCAGCAGCTTGGAGGGAGGGGGCAGAAATTCACCCCTCCACTTT.

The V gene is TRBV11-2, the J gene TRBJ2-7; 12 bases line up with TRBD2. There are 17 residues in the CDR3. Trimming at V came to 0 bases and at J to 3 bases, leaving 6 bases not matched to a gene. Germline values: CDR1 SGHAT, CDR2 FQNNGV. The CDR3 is CASSLDIVLAGGYEQYF. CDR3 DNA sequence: TGTGCCAGCAGCTTAGATATAGTACTAGCGGGAGGCTACGAGCAGTACTTC.

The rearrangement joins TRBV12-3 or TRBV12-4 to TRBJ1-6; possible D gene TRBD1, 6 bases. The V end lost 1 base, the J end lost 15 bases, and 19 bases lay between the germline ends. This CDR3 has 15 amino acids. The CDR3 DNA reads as TGTGCCAGCAGTTTAGGCATCGGAGGGGGAGCTAGCCTCCACTTT. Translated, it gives CASSLGIGGGASLHF.

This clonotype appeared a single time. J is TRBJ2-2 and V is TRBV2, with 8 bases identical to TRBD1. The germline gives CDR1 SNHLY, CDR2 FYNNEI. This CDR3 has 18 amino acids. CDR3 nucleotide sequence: TGTACCTGCTGCCCAAGCCCCGGGACAGGCTATTTCACCGGGGAGCTGTTTTTT. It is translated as CTCCPSPGTGYFTGELFF. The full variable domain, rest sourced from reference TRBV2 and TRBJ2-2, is EPEVTQTPSHQVTQMGQEVILRCVPISNHLYFYWYRQILGQKVEFLVSFYNNEISEKSEIFDDQFSVERPDGSNFTLKIRSTKLEDSAMYFCTCCPSPGTGYFTGELFFGEGSRLTVL.

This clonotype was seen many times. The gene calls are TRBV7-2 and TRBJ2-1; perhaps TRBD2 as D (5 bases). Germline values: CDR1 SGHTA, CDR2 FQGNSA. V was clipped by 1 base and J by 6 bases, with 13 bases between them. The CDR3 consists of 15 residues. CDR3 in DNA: TGTGCCAGCAGCTTAGGCGGGCACTCCCTCAATGAGCAGTTCTTC. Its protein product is CASSLGGHSLNEQFF.

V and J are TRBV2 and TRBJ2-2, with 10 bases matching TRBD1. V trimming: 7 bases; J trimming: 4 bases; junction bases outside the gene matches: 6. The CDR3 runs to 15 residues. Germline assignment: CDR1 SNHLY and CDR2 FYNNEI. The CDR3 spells CASNSDRGPTGELFF. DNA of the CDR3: TGTGCCAGCAATAGCGACAGGGGGCCCACCGGGGAGCTGTTTTTT.

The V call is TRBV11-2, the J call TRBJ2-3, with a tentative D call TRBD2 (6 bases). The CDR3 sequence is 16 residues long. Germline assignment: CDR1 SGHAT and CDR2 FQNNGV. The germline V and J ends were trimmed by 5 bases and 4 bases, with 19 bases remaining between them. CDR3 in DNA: TGTGCCAGCAGCCCCGGGACTTTGATCGTGTCAGATACGCAGTATTTT. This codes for CASSPGTLIVSDTQYF.

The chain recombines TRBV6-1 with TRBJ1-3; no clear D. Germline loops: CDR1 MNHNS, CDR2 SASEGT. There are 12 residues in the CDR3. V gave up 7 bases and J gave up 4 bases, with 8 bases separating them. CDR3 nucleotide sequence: TGTGCCAGCACCCTAAGGGGAAACACCATATATTTT. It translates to CASTLRGNTIYF.

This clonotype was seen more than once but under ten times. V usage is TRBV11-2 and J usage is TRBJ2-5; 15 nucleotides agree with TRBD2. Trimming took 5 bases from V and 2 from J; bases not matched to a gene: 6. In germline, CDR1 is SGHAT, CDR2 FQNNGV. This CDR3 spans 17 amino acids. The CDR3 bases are TGTGCCAGCAGCCCCGGGACTAGCGGGGGGTTTCAAGAGACCCAGTACTTC. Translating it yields CASSPGTSGGFQETQYF.

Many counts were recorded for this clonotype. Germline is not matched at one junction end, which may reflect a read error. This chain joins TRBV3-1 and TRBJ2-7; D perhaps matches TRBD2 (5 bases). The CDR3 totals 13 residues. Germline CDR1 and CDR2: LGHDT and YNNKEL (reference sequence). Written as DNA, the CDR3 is TGCGCCAGCAGCCAAGATCGGGGCTACGAGCAGTACTTC. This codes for CASSQDRGYEQYF.

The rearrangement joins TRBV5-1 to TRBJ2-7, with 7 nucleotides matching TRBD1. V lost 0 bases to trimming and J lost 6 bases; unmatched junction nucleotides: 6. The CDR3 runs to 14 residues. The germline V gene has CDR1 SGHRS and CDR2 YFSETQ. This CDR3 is CASSLEQGLAEQYF. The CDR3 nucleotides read TGCGCCAGCAGCTTGGAACAGGGGTTGGCCGAGCAGTACTTC.

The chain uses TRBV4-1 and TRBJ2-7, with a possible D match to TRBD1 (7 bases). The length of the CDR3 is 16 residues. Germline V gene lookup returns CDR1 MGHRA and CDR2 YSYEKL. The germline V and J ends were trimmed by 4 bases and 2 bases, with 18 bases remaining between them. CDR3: CASSRGTAKDPYEQYF. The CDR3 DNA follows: TGCGCCAGCAGCCGCGGGACAGCTAAAGACCCCTACGAGCAGTACTTC.

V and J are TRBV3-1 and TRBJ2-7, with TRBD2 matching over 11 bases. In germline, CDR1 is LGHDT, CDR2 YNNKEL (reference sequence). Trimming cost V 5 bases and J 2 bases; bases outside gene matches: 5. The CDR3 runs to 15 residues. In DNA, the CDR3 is TGTGCCAGCAGCTTGGGACTAGCGGACCCCTACGAGCAGTACTTC. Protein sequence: CASSLGLADPYEQYF.

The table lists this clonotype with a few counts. CDR3 sequence (DNA): TGTGCCAGCAGTTACACAGGGGGCCGGGGGGAGCTGTTTTTT. It translates to CASSYTGGRGELFF. The rearrangement joins TRBV6-5 to TRBJ2-2; 9 bases line up with TRBD1. The CDR3 is 14 residues long. Germline V lookup: CDR1 MNHEY, CDR2 SVGAGI. J gave up 8 bases and V 2 bases, and 3 bases lay outside the gene matches.

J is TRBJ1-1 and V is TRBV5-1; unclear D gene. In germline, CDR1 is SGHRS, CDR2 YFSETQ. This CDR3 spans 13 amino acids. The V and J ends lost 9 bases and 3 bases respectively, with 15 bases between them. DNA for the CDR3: TGCGCCACCGGGGTCGGGTGGGACACTGAAGCTTTCTTT. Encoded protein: CATGVGWDTEAFF. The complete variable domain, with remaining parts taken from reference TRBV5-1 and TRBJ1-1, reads KAGVTQTPRYLIKTRGQQVTLSCSPISGHRSVSWYQQTPGQGLQFLFEYFSETQRNKGNFPGRFSGRQFSNSRSEMNVSTLELGDSALYLCATGVGWDTEAFFGQGTRLTVV.

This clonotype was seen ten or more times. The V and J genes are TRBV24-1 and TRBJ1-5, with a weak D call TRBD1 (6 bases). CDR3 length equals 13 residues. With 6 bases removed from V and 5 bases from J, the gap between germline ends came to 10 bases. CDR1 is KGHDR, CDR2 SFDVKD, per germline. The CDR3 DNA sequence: TGTGCCACCAGTCCCGGGGGCCATCAGCCCCAGCATTTT. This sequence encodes CATSPGGHQPQHF.

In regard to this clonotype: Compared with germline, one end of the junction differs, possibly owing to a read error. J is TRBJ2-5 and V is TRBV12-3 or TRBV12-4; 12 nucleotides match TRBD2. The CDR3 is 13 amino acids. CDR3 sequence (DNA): TGTGCCAGCAGCCCGGGACTAGCGGGTGTTAGGGACTTC. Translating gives CASSPGLAGVRDF.